The 14 T cell receptor beta chains below all came from one sample that was sequenced in a study of blood T cell repertoires in COVID-19. Assay: immunoSEQ multiplex PCR; the TCRdb copy retains only in-frame clones and omits some. The sample includes 150,000 to 200,000 clones, over 80% seen only once; the top ten take roughly 13%. What was sequenced was PBMCs or T cells enriched from blood (not recorded which). These TCRs come from a woman in her sixties who had recovered from COVID-19.

This chain joins TRBV6-5 and TRBJ2-3; TRBD2 aligns across 8 bases. The CDR3 consists of 15 residues. J gave up 4 bases and V 5 bases, and 8 bases lay outside the gene matches. Germline lookup yields CDR1 MNHEY and CDR2 SVGAGI. CDR3 residues: CASSNSGNVADTQYF. Here the CDR3 DNA reads TGTGCCAGCAGTAATAGCGGGAATGTCGCAGATACGCAGTATTTT.

This chain links TRBV4-1 with TRBJ1-5; the D gene is possibly TRBD1 (5 bases). The CDR3 loop spans 17 amino acids. V was shortened by 4 bases and J by 4 bases, with 20 bases between the two germline ends. Germline CDR1 MGHRA, CDR2 YSYEKL. CDR3 DNA sequence: TGCGCCAGCAGCCCATTGGAGCGAGTACGGGGGAATCAGCCCCAGCATTTT. It encodes CASSPLERVRGNQPQHF.

V gene TRBV27 combines with J gene TRBJ2-2, with 7 nucleotides matching TRBD1. The CDR3 is 14 residues long. CDR1 and CDR2 (germline): MNHEY, SMNVEV (reference sequence). Losses at the gene ends were 5 bases for V and 5 bases for J; bases not matched to a gene: 5. Written as DNA, the CDR3 is TGTGCCAGCAGTCAAGACAGGGAAACCGGGGAGCTGTTTTTT. As protein: CASSQDRETGELFF.

The chain couples TRBV19 to TRBJ1-5; TRBD1 matches at 10 bases. CDR3 length equals 13 residues. Germline V gene lookup returns CDR1 LNHDA and CDR2 SQIVND (reference sequence). The V gene end was trimmed by 4 bases and the J gene end by 6 bases; junction bases not matched to a gene: 0. The CDR3, as DNA: TGTGCCAGTAGTAGGGACAGGGGTCAGCCCCAGCATTTT. Translated: CASSRDRGQPQHF.

This rearrangement joins TRBV2 to TRBJ1-1; maybe TRBD1 (5 bases). Per the germline V gene, CDR1 is SNHLY and CDR2 is FYNNEI. The V and J ends lost 6 bases and 1 base respectively, with 12 bases between them. The CDR3 runs to 14 residues. CDR3 amino acids: CASSRGGRNTEAFF. DNA of the CDR3: TGTGCCAGCAGCCGGGGGGGAAGGAACACTGAAGCTTTCTTT.

The chain uses TRBV7-8 and TRBJ2-7; 9 bases line up with TRBD2. V gave up 5 bases and J gave up 7 bases; unmatched junction bases: 18. Germline CDR1 and CDR2: SGHVS and FQNEAQ. The CDR3 extends over 17 amino acids. The CDR3 reads CASSKEGRLAGFREQYF. In DNA form, the CDR3 reads TGTGCCAGCAGCAAAGAGGGGCGGCTAGCGGGATTTCGGGAGCAGTACTTC.

The rearrangement joins TRBV14 to TRBJ2-3; D not certain. The germline CDR1 and CDR2 sequences are SGHDN and FVKESK. V was shortened by 1 base and J by 0 bases, with 8 bases between the two germline ends. This CDR3 has 15 amino acids. The CDR3 nucleotides are TGTGCCAGCAGCCAAGGCGGATTTAGCACAGATACGCAGTATTTT. Protein product: CASSQGGFSTDTQYF.

The chain uses TRBV7-3 and TRBJ1-1; 7 bases match TRBD1. This CDR3 is 18 amino acids long. The J segment lost 3 bases and the V segment lost 6 bases, leaving 19 bases of the junction unmatched. Germline loops: CDR1 SGHTA, CDR2 FQGTGA. CDR3 residues: CASSRTGEWGRRDTEAFF. The CDR3, as DNA: TGTGCCAGCAGTCGAACAGGGGAATGGGGCCGAAGGGACACTGAAGCTTTCTTT.

The chain joins TRBV19 to TRBJ2-3; 7 bases match TRBD2. The V and J ends lost 0 bases and 4 bases, in that order; junction bases with no gene match: 4. CDR3 length: 15 residues. The germline V gene encodes CDR1 LNHDA and CDR2 SQIVND (reference sequence). DNA for the CDR3: TGTGCCAGTAGTATAGATCGAGCGGGGCCAGATACGCAGTATTTT. This encodes CASSIDRAGPDTQYF. The whole variable domain, remainder taken from reference TRBV19 and TRBJ2-3, is DGGITQSPKYLFRKEGQNVTLSCEQNLNHDAMYWYRQDPGQGLRLIYYSQIVNDFQKGDIAEGYSVSREKKESFPLTVTSAQKNPTAFYLCASSIDRAGPDTQYFGPGTRLTVL.

The V call is TRBV4-1, the J call TRBJ2-3; D is perhaps TRBD2 (6 bases). The CDR3 spans 16 residues. Germline CDR1 and CDR2: MGHRA and YSYEKL. V dropped 4 bases and J dropped 1 base, with 15 bases sitting between them. The CDR3 sequence: CASSRVEGIRTDTQYF. The CDR3 nucleotides are TGCGCCAGCAGCCGCGTGGAGGGGATACGCACAGATACGCAGTATTTT.

The chain couples TRBV7-2 to TRBJ2-3, with 7 bases aligning to TRBD2. CDR1 is SGHTA and CDR2 is FQGNSA in the germline V gene. V shed 5 bases, J shed 2 bases, and the junction held 4 bases outside the gene matches. The CDR3 has 14 amino acids. The CDR3 coding sequence is TGTGCCAGCAGCCCAGGACTAGTCACAGATACGCAGTATTTT. It codes for CASSPGLVTDTQYF.

V usage is TRBV27 and J usage is TRBJ1-6; 10 bases agree with TRBD1. J gave up 7 bases and V 6 bases, and 6 bases lay outside the gene matches. Germline V gives CDR1 MNHEY, CDR2 SMNVEV (reference sequence). This CDR3 has 15 residues. CDR3 nucleotides: TGTGCCAGCAGGTGGGGACAGGGGAAAAATTCACCCCTCCACTTT. Its protein product is CASRWGQGKNSPLHF.

This clone turned up a few times. V is TRBV3-1 (or the pseudogene TRBV3-2) and J is TRBJ2-7; 9 bases are shared with TRBD1. Germline CDR1 LGHDT, CDR2 YNNKEL (reference sequence). The CDR3 has 14 residues. With 4 bases clipped from V and 7 bases from J, the junction kept 8 bases outside the gene matches. The CDR3 DNA sequence: TGTGCCAGCAGCCGCCGGGACAGGGCCTGGGAGCAGTACTTC. Its protein product is CASSRRDRAWEQYF.

This clone came up once. The V call is TRBV28, the J call TRBJ1-3; possibly TRBD1 for D (5 bases). The V end was cut by 4 bases, the J end by 2 bases, with 12 bases between. Germline V gene lookup returns CDR1 MDHEN and CDR2 SYDVKM. The length of the CDR3 is 15 residues. This CDR3 is CASSWGGVTGNTIYF. In DNA form, the CDR3 reads TGTGCCAGCAGTTGGGGGGGGGTAACTGGAAACACCATATATTTT.